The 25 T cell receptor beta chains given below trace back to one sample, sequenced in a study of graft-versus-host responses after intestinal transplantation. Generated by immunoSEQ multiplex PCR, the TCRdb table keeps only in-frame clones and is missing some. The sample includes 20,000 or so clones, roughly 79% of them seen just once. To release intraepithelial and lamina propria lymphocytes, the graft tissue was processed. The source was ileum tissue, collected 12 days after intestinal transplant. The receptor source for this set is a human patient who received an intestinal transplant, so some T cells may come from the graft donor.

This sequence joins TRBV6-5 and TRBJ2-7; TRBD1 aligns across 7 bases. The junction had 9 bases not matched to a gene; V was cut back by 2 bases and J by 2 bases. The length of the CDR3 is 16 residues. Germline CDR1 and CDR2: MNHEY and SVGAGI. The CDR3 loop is CASSYRRQGSTYEQYF. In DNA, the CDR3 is TGTGCCAGCAGTTACCGTAGACAGGGATCTACCTACGAGCAGTACTTC.

The CDR3 loop is CASSVQTGASSGNTIYF. Written as DNA, the CDR3 is TGTGCCAGCAGCGTACAGACAGGGGCCAGCTCTGGAAACACCATATATTTT. The chain uses TRBV9 and TRBJ1-3; 8 bases align to TRBD1. This CDR3 has 17 amino acids. Trimming at V came to 1 base and at J to 0 bases, leaving 6 bases not matched to a gene. From germline, CDR1 is SGDLS and CDR2 YYNGEE.

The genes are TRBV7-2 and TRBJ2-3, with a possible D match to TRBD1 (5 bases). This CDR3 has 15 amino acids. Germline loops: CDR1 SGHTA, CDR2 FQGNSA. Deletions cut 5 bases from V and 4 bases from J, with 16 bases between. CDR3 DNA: TGTGCCAGCAGCCCAACGTCGCCAGGGCCAGATACGCAGTATTTT. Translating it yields CASSPTSPGPDTQYF. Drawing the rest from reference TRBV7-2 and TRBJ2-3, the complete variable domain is GAGVSQSPSNKVTEKGKDVELRCDPISGHTALYWYRQSLGQGLEFLIYFQGNSAPDKSGLPSDRFSAERTGGSVSTLTIQRTQQEDSAVYLCASSPTSPGPDTQYFGPGTRLTVL.

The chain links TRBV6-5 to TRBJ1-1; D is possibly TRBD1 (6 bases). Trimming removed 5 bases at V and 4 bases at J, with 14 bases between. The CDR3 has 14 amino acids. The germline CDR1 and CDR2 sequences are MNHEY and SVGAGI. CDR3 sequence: CASSEGTTGTEAFF. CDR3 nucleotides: TGTGCCAGCAGTGAGGGGACAACAGGCACTGAAGCTTTCTTT.

The CDR3 sequence: CASSPPSTSGNTGELFF. For the CDR3, the DNA is TGTGCCAGCTCACCACCGTCGACTAGCGGGAACACCGGGGAGCTGTTTTTT. V gene TRBV18 combines with J gene TRBJ2-2; TRBD2 agrees at 9 bases. The trim removed 0 bases at V and 1 base at J, leaving 3 bases unmatched. Germline CDR1 is KGHSH and CDR2 is LQKENI. This CDR3 is built from 17 residues.

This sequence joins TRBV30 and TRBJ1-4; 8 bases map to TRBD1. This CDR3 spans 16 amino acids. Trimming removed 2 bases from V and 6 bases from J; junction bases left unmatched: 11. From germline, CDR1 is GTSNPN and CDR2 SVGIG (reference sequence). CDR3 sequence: CAWSLAGGLPYEKLFF. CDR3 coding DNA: TGTGCCTGGAGTTTGGCAGGGGGCCTCCCGTATGAAAAACTGTTTTTT.

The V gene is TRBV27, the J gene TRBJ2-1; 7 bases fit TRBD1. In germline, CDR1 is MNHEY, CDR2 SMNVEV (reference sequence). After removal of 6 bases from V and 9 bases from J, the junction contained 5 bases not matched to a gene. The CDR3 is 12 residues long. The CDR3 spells CASRATGVEQFF. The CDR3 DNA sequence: TGTGCCAGCAGGGCAACAGGGGTTGAGCAGTTCTTC.

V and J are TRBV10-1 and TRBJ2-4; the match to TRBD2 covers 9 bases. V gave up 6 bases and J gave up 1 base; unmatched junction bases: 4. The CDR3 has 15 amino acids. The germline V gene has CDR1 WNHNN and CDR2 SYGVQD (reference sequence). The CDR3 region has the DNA TGCGCCAGCAGGTTGAGCGGGGGGGCCAAAAACATTCAGTACTTC. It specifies CASRLSGGAKNIQYF.

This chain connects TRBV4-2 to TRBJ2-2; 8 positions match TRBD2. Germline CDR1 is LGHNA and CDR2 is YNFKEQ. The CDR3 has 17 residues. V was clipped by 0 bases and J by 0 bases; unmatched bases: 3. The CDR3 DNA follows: TGTGCCAGCAGCCAAGATCCGGGACTAGCGAACACCGGGGAGCTGTTTTTT. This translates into CASSQDPGLANTGELFF.

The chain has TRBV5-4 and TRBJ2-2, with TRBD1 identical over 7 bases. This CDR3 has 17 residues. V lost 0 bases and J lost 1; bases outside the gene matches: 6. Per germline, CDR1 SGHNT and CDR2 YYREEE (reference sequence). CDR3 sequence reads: CASSLENRGLNTGELFF. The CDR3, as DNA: TGTGCCAGCAGCTTGGAAAACAGGGGCCTGAACACCGGGGAGCTGTTTTTT. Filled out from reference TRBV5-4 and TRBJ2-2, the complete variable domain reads ETGVTQSPTHLIKTRGQQVTLRCSSQSGHNTVSWYQQALGQGPQFIFQYYREEENGRGNFPPRFSGLQFPNYSSELNVNALELDDSALYLCASSLENRGLNTGELFFGEGSRLTVL.

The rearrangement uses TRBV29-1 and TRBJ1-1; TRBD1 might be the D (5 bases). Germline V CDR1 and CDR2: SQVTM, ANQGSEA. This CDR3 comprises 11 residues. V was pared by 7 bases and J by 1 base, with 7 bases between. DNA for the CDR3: TGCAGCGGGGGGGGGAACACTGAAGCTTTCTTT. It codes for CSGGGNTEAFF.

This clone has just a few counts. This CDR3 reads CASSLMAPWETQYF. The CDR3 DNA is TGTGCCAGCAGTTTAATGGCACCCTGGGAGACCCAGTACTTC. V is TRBV27 and J is TRBJ2-5; D gene uncertain. The CDR3 sequence is 14 residues long. Germline V gene sequence: CDR1 MNHEY, CDR2 SMNVEV (reference sequence). V lost 2 bases, J lost 5 bases, and 12 bases lay in between.

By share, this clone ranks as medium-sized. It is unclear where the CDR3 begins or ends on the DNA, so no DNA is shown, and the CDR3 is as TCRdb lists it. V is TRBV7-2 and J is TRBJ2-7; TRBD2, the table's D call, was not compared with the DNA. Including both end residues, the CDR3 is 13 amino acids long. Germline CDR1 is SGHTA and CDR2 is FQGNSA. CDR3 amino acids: CASSLFGEGEQYF.

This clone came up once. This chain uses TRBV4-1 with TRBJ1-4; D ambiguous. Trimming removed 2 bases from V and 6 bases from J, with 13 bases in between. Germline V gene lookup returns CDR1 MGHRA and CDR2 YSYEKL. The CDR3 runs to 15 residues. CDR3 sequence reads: CASSQPTMADEKLFF. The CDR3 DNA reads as TGCGCCAGCAGCCAACCGACCATGGCGGATGAAAAACTGTTTTTT.

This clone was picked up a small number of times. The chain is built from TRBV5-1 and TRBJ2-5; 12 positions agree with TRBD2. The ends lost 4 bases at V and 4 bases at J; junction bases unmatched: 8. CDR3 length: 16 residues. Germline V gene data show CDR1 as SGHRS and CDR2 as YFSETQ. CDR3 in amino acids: CASSAGLAGMRETQYF. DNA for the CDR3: TGCGCCAGCAGCGCGGGACTAGCGGGTATGAGAGAGACCCAGTACTTC.

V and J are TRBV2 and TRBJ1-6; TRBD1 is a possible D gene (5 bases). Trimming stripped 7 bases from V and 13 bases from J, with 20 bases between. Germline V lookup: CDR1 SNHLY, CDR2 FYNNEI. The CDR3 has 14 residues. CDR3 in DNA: TGTGCCAGCACCCGAGGAGGAGGGGACTGTCCCCTCCACTTT. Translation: CASTRGGGDCPLHF.

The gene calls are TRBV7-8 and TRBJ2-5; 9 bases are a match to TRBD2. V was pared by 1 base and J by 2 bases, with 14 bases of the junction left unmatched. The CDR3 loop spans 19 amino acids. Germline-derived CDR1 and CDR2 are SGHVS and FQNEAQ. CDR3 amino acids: CASSLVLRGGAALQETQYF. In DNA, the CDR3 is TGTGCCAGCAGCTTAGTGCTCCGCGGGGGGGCGGCTTTGCAAGAGACCCAGTACTTC.

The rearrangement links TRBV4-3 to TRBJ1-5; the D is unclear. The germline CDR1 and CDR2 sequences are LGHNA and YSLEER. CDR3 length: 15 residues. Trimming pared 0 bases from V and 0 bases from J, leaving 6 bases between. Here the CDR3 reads CASSQEEYSNQPQHF. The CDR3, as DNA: TGCGCCAGCAGCCAAGAAGAGTATAGCAATCAGCCCCAGCATTTT.

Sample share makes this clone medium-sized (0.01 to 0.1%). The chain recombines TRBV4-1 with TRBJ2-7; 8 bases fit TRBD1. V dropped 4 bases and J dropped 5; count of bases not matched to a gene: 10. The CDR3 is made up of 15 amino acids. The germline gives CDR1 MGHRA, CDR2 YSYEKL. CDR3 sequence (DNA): TGCGCCAGCAGCCGCAGGACAGGGAGTTTCGACGAGCAGTACTTC. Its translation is CASSRRTGSFDEQYF.

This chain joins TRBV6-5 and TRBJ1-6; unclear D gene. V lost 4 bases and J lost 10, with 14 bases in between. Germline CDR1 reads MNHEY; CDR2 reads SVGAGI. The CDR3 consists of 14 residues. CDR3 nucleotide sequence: TGTGCCAGCAGTTCCCCGGGTAGGAACTCACCCCTCCACTTT. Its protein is CASSSPGRNSPLHF.

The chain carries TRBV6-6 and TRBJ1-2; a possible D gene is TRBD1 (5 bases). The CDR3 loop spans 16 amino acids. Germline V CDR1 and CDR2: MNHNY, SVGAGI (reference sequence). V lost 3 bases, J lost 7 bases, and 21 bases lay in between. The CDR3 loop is CASSYMATASDGGYTF. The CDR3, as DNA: TGTGCCAGCAGTTATATGGCGACAGCGTCTGATGGTGGCTACACCTTC.

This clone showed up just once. The CDR3 coding sequence is TGTGCCAGCACCACTCCAGGGGTCCACGAGCAGTACTTC. As protein: CASTTPGVHEQYF. The rearrangement links TRBV6-5 to TRBJ2-7, with a possible D match to TRBD1 (6 bases). The CDR3 runs 13 residues. V lost 7 bases, J lost 5 bases, and 15 bases lay in between. CDR1 and CDR2 (germline): MNHEY, SVGAGI.

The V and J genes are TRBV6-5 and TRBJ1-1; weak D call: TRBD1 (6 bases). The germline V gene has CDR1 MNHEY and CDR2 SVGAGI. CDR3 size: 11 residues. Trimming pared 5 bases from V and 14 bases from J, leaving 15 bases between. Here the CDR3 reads CASSDRYRTFF. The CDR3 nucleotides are TGTGCCAGCAGTGACAGGTATCGAACCTTCTTT.

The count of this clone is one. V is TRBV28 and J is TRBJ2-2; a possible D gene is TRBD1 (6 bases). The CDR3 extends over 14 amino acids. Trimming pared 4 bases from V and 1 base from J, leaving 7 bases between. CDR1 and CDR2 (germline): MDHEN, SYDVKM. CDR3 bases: TGTGCCAGCAGTTCAGGGGAGAACACCGGGGAGCTGTTTTTT. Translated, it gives CASSSGENTGELFF. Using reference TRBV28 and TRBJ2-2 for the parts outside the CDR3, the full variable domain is DVKVTQSSRYLVKRTGEKVFLECVQDMDHENMFWYRQDPGLGLRLIYFSYDVKMKEKGDIPEGYSVSREKKERFSLILESASTNQTSMYLCASSSGENTGELFFGEGSRLTVL.

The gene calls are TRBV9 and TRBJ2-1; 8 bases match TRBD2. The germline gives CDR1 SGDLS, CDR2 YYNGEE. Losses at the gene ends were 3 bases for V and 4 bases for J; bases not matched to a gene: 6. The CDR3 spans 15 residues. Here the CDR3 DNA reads TGTGCCAGCAGCGCCGGGGGGGGGTCTTACAATGAGCAGTTCTTC. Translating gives CASSAGGGSYNEQFF. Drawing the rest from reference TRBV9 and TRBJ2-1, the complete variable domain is DSGVTQTPKHLITATGQRVTLRCSPRSGDLSVYWYQQSLDQGLQFLIQYYNGEERAKGNILERFSAQQFPDLHSELNLSSLELGDSALYFCASSAGGGSYNEQFFGPGTRLTVL.